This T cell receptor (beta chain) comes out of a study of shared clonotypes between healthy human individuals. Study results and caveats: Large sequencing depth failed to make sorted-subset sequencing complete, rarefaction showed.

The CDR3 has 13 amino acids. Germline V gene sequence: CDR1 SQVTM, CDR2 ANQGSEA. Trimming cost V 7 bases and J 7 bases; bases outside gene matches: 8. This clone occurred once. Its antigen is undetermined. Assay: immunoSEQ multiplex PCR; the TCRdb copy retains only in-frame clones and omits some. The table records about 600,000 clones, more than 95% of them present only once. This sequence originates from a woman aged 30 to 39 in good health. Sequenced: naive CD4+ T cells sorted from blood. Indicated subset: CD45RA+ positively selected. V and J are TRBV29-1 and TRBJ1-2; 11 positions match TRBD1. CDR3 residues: CSASGQGAFGYTF. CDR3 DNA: TGCAGCGCCTCCGGACAGGGGGCCTTTGGCTACACCTTC.